This T cell receptor beta chain was sequenced in a study of T cells in Graves' hyperthyroidism and ophthalmopathy. About this clonotype itself: Its specificity is unknown. Germline and junction disagree at one end, which may indicate a read error.

CDR1 is SGHAT and CDR2 is FQNNGV in the germline V gene. The CDR3 has 19 amino acids. Patients with uncontrolled infections, other autoimmune diseases, pregnancy or lactation were excluded. Broader study findings: Among thyroid clonotypes expanded above 0.001, most also appeared in blood. From stable hyperthyroidism, ophthalmopathy was set apart by a 13 V-J model. In validation, the model predicted ophthalmopathy. These predictions came a median roughly 6 months before onset.

What was amplified from RNA transcripts were TCR beta CDR3 regions. Carried out on the TCR CDR3, a first-round RT-PCR used the HTBI primer set. TCRdb analysed the multiplex PCR reads with MiXCR anew, one entry per CDR3 protein. The table shows around 620,000 distinct CDR3 sequences, with roughly 46% occurring only once. This clonotype originated in an adult woman with Graves' disease, either hyperthyroidism or ophthalmopathy (not recorded which). The chain is built from TRBV11-2 and TRBJ2-5; possibly TRBD1 for D (8 bases). Sequences were obtained from peripheral blood or thyroid tissue (not recorded which). The CDR3 here is CASSLDFRRQGRGRETQYF. The CDR3 DNA reads as TGCGCCAGCAGCTTAGATTTCAGGCGACAGGGGAGGGGCAGAGAGACCCAGTACTTC.